The 12 T cell receptor beta chains below were found in one sample sequenced in a study of CD8+CD57+ T cells in acquired aplastic anemia listed by TCRdb under 2018. The sequencer listed for this sample is Illumina HiSeq 2000. Genomic DNA served as template for TCR beta VDJ combination and CDR3 sequence profiling. The public reads were reprocessed in TCRdb via fastp at Q25 and MiXCR, keeping in-frame beta chains. Each record represents a unique CDR3 protein, reported with the most common genes and DNA among its rows. Here the sample has around 200,000 distinct CDR3 sequences; 40% to 60% occur a single time. The ten largest clones take up 20% of the sample. Flow cytometry had shown CD8+CD57+ cell expansion in the patients selected for sequencing. Sequencing used sorted CD4+, CD8+, or CD8+CD57+ T cells (not recorded which) from PBMCs. All receptors derive from a human donor with aplastic anemia.

The chain recombines TRBV29-1 with TRBJ2-3; the D gene could be TRBD1 or TRBD2 (5 bases each). This CDR3 has 12 amino acids. Trimming left V 7 bases short and J 2 bases short, with 10 bases between. Germline V CDR1 and CDR2: SQVTM, ANQGSEA. The CDR3 sequence is CSGGTNTDTQYF. Written as DNA, the CDR3 is TGCAGCGGGGGGACGAACACAGATACGCAGTATTTT.

This rearrangement joins TRBV19 to TRBJ2-5; no clear D. V lost 11 bases and J 5 bases, leaving 18 bases between the germline ends. The CDR3 is made up of 13 amino acids. CDR1 and CDR2 (germline): LNHDA, SQIVND (reference sequence). The DNA for the CDR3 is TGTGCCTGGAGTAAACAGTCCGGGGAGACCCAGTACTTC. Translating it yields CAWSKQSGETQYF. Complete variable domain (other parts from reference TRBV19 and TRBJ2-5): DGGITQSPKYLFRKEGQNVTLSCEQNLNHDAMYWYRQDPGQGLRLIYYSQIVNDFQKGDIAEGYSVSREKKESFPLTVTSAQKNPTAFYLCAWSKQSGETQYFGPGTRLLVL.

This chain links TRBV6-2 or TRBV6-3 with TRBJ2-3; 7 bases match TRBD1. Germline loops: CDR1 MNHEY, CDR2 SVGEGT. V gave up 6 bases and J gave up 0 bases; unmatched junction bases: 6. The CDR3 spans 15 residues. The CDR3 spells CASRKDRRSTDTQYF. The CDR3 nucleotides are TGTGCCAGCAGGAAGGACAGGAGAAGCACAGATACGCAGTATTTT.

CDR3 residues: CSVGGQGAWETQYF. Here the CDR3 DNA reads TGCAGCGTTGGGGGACAGGGGGCGTGGGAGACCCAGTACTTC. The rearrangement joins TRBV29-1 to TRBJ2-5; 12 bases agree with TRBD1. J lost 5 bases, V lost 4 bases, and 5 bases had no gene match. Germline CDR1 and CDR2: SQVTM and ANQGSEA. The CDR3 is made up of 14 amino acids.

This clonotype was detected ten times or more. The chain joins TRBV7-9 to TRBJ1-5; 7 bases map to TRBD1. The CDR3 runs 17 residues. V shed 3 bases and J 1 base; nucleotides not matched to a gene: 9. CDR1 SEHNR and CDR2 FQNEAQ come from the germline V gene (reference sequence). DNA for the CDR3: TGTGCCAGCAGCTTTTCCGGGGGACAGCGAAGCAATCAGCCCCAGCATTTT. Translation: CASSFSGGQRSNQPQHF. The full variable domain, its missing parts supplied by reference TRBV7-9 and TRBJ1-5, is DTGVSQNPRHKITKRGQNVTFRCDPISEHNRLYWYRQTLGQGPEFLTYFQNEAQLEKSRLLSDRFSAERPKGSFSTLEIQRTEQGDSAMYLCASSFSGGQRSNQPQHFGDGTRLSIL.

The V and J genes are TRBV19 and TRBJ1-6; TRBD1 might be the D (6 bases). V lost 3 bases, J lost 8 bases, and 11 bases lay in between. The CDR3 is 14 residues long. In germline, CDR1 is LNHDA, CDR2 SQIVND (reference sequence). The CDR3 loop reads CASSIRGYDSPLHF. As DNA, the CDR3 is TGTGCCAGTAGTATCAGGGGTTACGATTCACCCCTCCACTTT.

The chain combines TRBV10-3 with TRBJ2-3; TRBD2 matches 7 bases. Losses at the gene ends were 3 bases for V and 5 bases for J; bases not matched to a gene: 5. Germline V lookup: CDR1 ENHRY, CDR2 SYGVKD. This CDR3 contains 14 residues. The CDR3 protein is CAISEVSGEDTQYF. Written as DNA, the CDR3 is TGTGCCATCAGTGAAGTCAGCGGGGAAGATACGCAGTATTTT.

The chain employs TRBV6-5 and TRBJ1-3; D call uncertain. Trimming removed 2 bases from V and 3 bases from J, with 14 bases in between. The CDR3 covers 16 residues. Germline loops: CDR1 MNHEY, CDR2 SVGAGI. CDR3 loop: CASSYSVGRSGNTIYF. CDR3 DNA sequence: TGTGCCAGCAGTTACAGTGTGGGAAGGAGTGGAAACACCATATATTTT.

In this sample, this clonotype turned up a few times. The chain uses TRBV24-1 and TRBJ2-1; D not resolved. Trimming pared 2 bases from V and 5 bases from J, leaving 3 bases between. The CDR3 spans 12 residues. Germline assignment: CDR1 KGHDR and CDR2 SFDVKD. The CDR3 sequence is CATSDSNNEQFF. DNA of the CDR3: TGTGCCACCAGTGATTCAAACAATGAGCAGTTCTTC.

J is TRBJ1-5 and V is TRBV5-1; D may be TRBD1 (6 bases). The CDR3 contains 13 residues. V lost 1 base and J lost 14, with 16 bases in between. Germline CDR1 reads SGHRS; CDR2 reads YFSETQ. The CDR3 is CASSLWGQAYEHF. The CDR3 DNA reads as TGCGCCAGCAGCTTGTGGGGACAAGCCTACGAGCATTTT.

V usage is TRBV7-6 and J usage is TRBJ1-6; D is unclear. The V end was cut by 4 bases, the J end by 8 bases, with 12 bases between. The CDR3 is 14 residues long. Germline V gene data show CDR1 as SGHVS and CDR2 as FNYEAQ. The CDR3 region has the DNA TGTGCCAGCAGCTCGAAGCCGACGGATTCACCCCTCCACTTT. Protein product: CASSSKPTDSPLHF.

The chain links TRBV15 to TRBJ2-2; D is tentatively TRBD1 or TRBD2 (5 bases each). V lost 7 bases and J 1 base, leaving 13 bases between the germline ends. The CDR3 has 15 amino acids. CDR1 is LNHNV and CDR2 is YYDKDF in the germline V gene (reference sequence). In DNA form, the CDR3 reads TGTGCCACCACCCGGAGTGGGGGGAACACCGGGGAGCTGTTTTTT. It codes for CATTRSGGNTGELFF.